This is a list of T cell receptor beta chains from one sample in a study of blood T cell repertoires in COVID-19. TCRdb's table, derived via immunoSEQ multiplex PCR, lists solely in-frame clones and lacks some. Altogether 200,000 to 300,000 clones are present, about nine tenths being singletons, with the ten largest covering about 0.8%. The material sequenced was peripheral blood. These TCRs come from a man aged 25 to 40 with COVID-19, enrolled during active disease. CDR3s include the opening cysteine and the closing phenylalanine or tryptophan.

V gene: TRBV6-5
J gene: TRBJ2-3
CDR3 protein: CASLTSSGGTDTQYF

V gene: TRBV5-5
J gene: TRBJ1-1
CDR3 protein: CASSYSGGPNTEAFF

V gene: TRBV11-2
J gene: TRBJ2-1
CDR3 protein: CASSSGLAYNEQFF

V gene: TRBV7-2
J gene: TRBJ2-1
CDR3 protein: CASSLPHGNEQFF

V gene: TRBV5-6
J gene: TRBJ1-1
CDR3 protein: CASSPQGIFTEAFF

V gene: TRBV4-1
J gene: TRBJ2-7
CDR3 protein: CASSPRNSYEQYF

V gene: TRBV2
J gene: TRBJ1-1
CDR3 protein: CASSWDRGLNTEAFF

V gene: TRBV9
J gene: TRBJ1-1
CDR3 protein: CASGRDRVDEPEAFF

V gene: TRBV11-2
J gene: TRBJ1-1
CDR3 protein: CASSFPQGLGNTEAFF

V gene: TRBV19
J gene: TRBJ2-5
CDR3 protein: CASSARKTQYF

V gene: TRBV2
J gene: TRBJ1-2
CDR3 protein: CASRDRADRSYTF

V gene: TRBV30
J gene: TRBJ2-7
CDR3 protein: CAWSVRPSGNFSYEQYF

V gene: TRBV12-3/TRBV12-4
J gene: TRBJ2-5
CDR3 protein: CASSSIAGQSPYF

V gene: TRBV14
J gene: TRBJ2-7
CDR3 protein: CASSQDWGRAYEQYF

V gene: TRBV12-3/TRBV12-4
J gene: TRBJ1-2
CDR3 protein: CASSRKTGFGYTF

V gene: TRBV4-2
J gene: TRBJ2-5
CDR3 protein: CASSQGLAVQETQYF

V gene: TRBV5-5
J gene: TRBJ1-3
CDR3 protein: CASSPLLIGVSGNTIYF

V gene: TRBV27
J gene: TRBJ1-6
CDR3 protein: CASSLSYGQGNSPLHF

V gene: TRBV25-1
J gene: TRBJ1-3
CDR3 protein: CASSVNRGPGNTIYF

V gene: TRBV5-1
J gene: TRBJ1-4
CDR3 protein: CASSSRQGVTNEKLFF

V gene: TRBV18
J gene: TRBJ2-7
CDR3 protein: CASSPGTGAYEQYF

V gene: TRBV7-7
J gene: TRBJ2-2
CDR3 protein: CASSLTPNLNTGELFF

V gene: TRBV5-1
J gene: TRBJ1-6
CDR3 protein: CASRGTETRPLHF

V gene: TRBV5-1
J gene: TRBJ2-2
CDR3 protein: CASSLAGGRAGELFF

V gene: TRBV5-1
J gene: TRBJ2-5
CDR3 protein: CASSLGTPQETQYF

V gene: TRBV2
J gene: TRBJ1-2
CDR3 protein: CASSDRGRRTYGYTF

V gene: TRBV9
J gene: TRBJ2-1
CDR3 protein: CASSVVRGEGVNEQFF

V gene: TRBV3-1/TRBV3-2
J gene: TRBJ1-2
CDR3 protein: CASSQNGVQANYGYTF

V gene: TRBV27
J gene: TRBJ2-7
CDR3 protein: CASSPGTGGGQYF

V gene: TRBV18
J gene: TRBJ1-6
CDR3 protein: CASSPRTGDYNSPLHF

V gene: TRBV19
J gene: TRBJ2-2
CDR3 protein: CASSIVEATGTGELFF

V gene: TRBV6-5
J gene: TRBJ2-1
CDR3 protein: CASSPTPGYNEQFF

V gene: TRBV30
J gene: TRBJ1-4
CDR3 protein: CAWSSGGTNEKLFF

V gene: TRBV18
J gene: TRBJ1-1
CDR3 protein: CASSRDRLNTEAFF

V gene: TRBV3-1/TRBV3-2
J gene: TRBJ2-7
CDR3 protein: CASSQVSKLGAGAISYEQYF

V gene: TRBV5-4
J gene: TRBJ1-1
CDR3 protein: CASSSEGEITEAFF

V gene: TRBV2
J gene: TRBJ1-5
CDR3 protein: CASSATVSNQPQHF